The present T cell receptor (beta chain) was sequenced within a study of blood T cells in healthy people across ages. Primers used in a second PCR of about 7 to 12 cycles were a sample-barcoded 5' primer and a J-beta primer mix. TCRdb reprocessed the 5' RACE reads with MiXCR, giving one entry per CDR3 protein. Among fewer than 1,200,000 distinct CDR3 sequences listed, approximately 25% were seen once. The V gene's germline CDR1 is MNHEY and CDR2 SMNVEV (reference sequence). The V and J ends lost 6 bases and 3 bases respectively, with 10 bases between them. The CDR3 is 13 amino acids. These data were also reused for a study on T cells of mothers and their children.

This TCR was recovered from a girl between 2 and 10 years old in good health. This rearrangement joins TRBV27 to TRBJ2-3; D is unclear. The sequenced sample consisted of blood. The CDR3 sequence: CASRLSRTDTQYF. The CDR3 DNA sequence: TGTGCCAGCAGATTGAGTCGGACAGATACGCAGTATTTT.